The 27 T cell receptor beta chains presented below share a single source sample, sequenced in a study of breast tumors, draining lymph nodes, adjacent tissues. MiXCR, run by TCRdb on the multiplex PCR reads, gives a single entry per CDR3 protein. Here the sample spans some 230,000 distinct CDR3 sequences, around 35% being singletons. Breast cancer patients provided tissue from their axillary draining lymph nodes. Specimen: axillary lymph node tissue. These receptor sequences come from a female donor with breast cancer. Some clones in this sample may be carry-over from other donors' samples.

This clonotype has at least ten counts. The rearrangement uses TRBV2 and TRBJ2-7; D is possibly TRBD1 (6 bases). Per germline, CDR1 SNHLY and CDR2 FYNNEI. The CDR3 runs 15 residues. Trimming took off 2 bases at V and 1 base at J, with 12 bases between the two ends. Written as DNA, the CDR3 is TGTGCCAGCAGTGAAAGGACAGTACAGTCCTACGAGCAGTACTTC. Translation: CASSERTVQSYEQYF.

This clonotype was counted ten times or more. CDR3: CASSWDRTYGYTF. The CDR3 nucleotides read TGCGCCAGCAGTTGGGACAGGACCTATGGCTACACCTTC. V usage is TRBV10-1 and J usage is TRBJ1-2; 8 bases agree with TRBD1. The CDR3 contains 13 residues. Germline-derived CDR1 and CDR2 are WNHNN and SYGVQD (reference sequence). After removal of 5 bases from V and 4 bases from J, the junction contained 3 bases not matched to a gene.

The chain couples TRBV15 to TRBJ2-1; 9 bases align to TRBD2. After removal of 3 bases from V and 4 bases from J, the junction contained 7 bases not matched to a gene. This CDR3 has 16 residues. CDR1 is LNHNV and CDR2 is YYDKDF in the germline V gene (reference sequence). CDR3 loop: CATSSSGTSRYNEQFF. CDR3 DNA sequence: TGTGCCACCAGCAGCTCCGGGACTAGCAGGTACAATGAGCAGTTCTTC.

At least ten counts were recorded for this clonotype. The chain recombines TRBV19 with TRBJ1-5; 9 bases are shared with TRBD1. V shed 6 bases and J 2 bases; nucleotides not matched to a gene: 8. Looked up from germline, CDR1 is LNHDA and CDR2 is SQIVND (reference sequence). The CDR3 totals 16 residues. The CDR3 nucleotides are TGTGCCAGTAGACGGACAGGGGTCGGAGGCAATCAGCCCCAGCATTTT. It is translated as CASRRTGVGGNQPQHF.

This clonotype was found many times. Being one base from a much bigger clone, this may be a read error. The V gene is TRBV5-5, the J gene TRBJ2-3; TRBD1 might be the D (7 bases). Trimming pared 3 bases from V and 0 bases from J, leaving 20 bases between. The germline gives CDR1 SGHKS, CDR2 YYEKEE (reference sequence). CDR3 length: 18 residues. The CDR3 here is CASSSTGAAGLSTDTQYF. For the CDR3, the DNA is TGTGCCAGCAGCTCCACAGGGGCCGCAGGACTAAGCACAGATACGCAGTATTTT.

The CDR3 DNA reads TGTGCCACCAGCAGAGAATCCGAGCAGTTCTTC. Translated: CATSRESEQFF. The J gene is TRBJ2-1, the V gene TRBV15, with D uncertain. Per germline, CDR1 LNHNV and CDR2 YYDKDF (reference sequence). The V end lost 0 bases, the J end lost 10 bases, and 4 bases lay between the germline ends. The CDR3 runs to 11 residues.

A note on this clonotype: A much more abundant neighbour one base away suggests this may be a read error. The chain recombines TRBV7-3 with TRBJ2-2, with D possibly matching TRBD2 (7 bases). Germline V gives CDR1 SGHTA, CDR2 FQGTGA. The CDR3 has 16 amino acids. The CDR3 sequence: CASSQGTMGNTGGLFF. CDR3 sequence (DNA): TGTGCCAGCAGCCAGGGGACTATGGGAAACACCGGGGGGCTGTTTTTT.

This chain's CDR3 is CSARGLAGAAEQYF. The CDR3, as DNA: TGCAGTGCTAGAGGTCTAGCGGGAGCGGCCGAGCAGTACTTC. The rearrangement joins TRBV20-1 to TRBJ2-7; TRBD2 agrees at 10 bases. The CDR3 covers 14 residues. Trimming removed 1 base from V and 6 bases from J; junction bases left unmatched: 6. The V gene's germline CDR1 is DFQATT and CDR2 SNEGSKA (reference sequence).

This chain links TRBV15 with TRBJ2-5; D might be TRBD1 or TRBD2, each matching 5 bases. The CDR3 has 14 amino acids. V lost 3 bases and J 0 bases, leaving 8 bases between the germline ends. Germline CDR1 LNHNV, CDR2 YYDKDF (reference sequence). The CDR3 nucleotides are TGTGCCACCAGCAGGGGACGGTACCAAGAGACCCAGTACTTC. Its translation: CATSRGRYQETQYF. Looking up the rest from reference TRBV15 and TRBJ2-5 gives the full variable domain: DAMVIQNPRYQVTQFGKPVTLSCSQTLNHNVMYWYQQKSSQAPKLLFHYYDKDFNNEADTPDNFQSRRPNTSFCFLDIRSPGLGDTAMYLCATSRGRYQETQYFGPGTRLLVL.

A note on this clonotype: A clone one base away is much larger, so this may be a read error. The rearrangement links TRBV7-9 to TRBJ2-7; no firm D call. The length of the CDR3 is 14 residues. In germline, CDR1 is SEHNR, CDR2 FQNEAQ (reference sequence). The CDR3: CASSSRVLSHEQYF. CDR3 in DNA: TGCGCCAGCAGCTCCCGGGTTCTCTCCCACGAGCAGTACTTC. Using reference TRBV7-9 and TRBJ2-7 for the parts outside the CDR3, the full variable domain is DTGVSQNPRHKITKRGQNVTFRCDPISEHNRLYWYRQTLGQGPEFLTYFQNEAQLEKSRLLSDRFSAERPKGSFSTLEIQRTEQGDSAMYLCASSSRVLSHEQYFGPGTRLTVT.

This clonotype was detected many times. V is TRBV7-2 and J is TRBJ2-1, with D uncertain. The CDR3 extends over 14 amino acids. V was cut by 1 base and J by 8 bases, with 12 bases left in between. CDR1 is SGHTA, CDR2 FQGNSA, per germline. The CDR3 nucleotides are TGTGCCAGCAGCTTAGGAGGCCTCGGGTATGAGCAGTTCTTC. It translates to CASSLGGLGYEQFF.

The CDR3 DNA follows: TGTGCCAGCAGCCCCGGGACTAGCGGAGACTACGAGCAGTACTTC. As protein: CASSPGTSGDYEQYF. The chain employs TRBV5-8 and TRBJ2-7; 11 bases are a match to TRBD2. The CDR3 sequence is 15 residues long. The V gene end was trimmed by 4 bases and the J gene end by 3 bases; junction bases not matched to a gene: 6. The germline CDR1 and CDR2 sequences are SGHTS and YDEGEE.

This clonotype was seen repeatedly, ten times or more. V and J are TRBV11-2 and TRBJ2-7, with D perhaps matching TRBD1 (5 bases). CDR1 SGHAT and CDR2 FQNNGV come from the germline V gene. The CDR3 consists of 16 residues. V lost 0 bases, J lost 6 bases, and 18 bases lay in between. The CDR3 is CASSLDMGRAASEQYF. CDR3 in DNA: TGTGCCAGCAGCTTAGATATGGGCAGGGCGGCGAGCGAGCAGTACTTC.

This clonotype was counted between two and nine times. The CDR3 spells CASGVLGTDTQYF. CDR3 bases: TGTGCCAGCGGGGTTCTGGGCACAGATACGCAGTATTTT. The gene calls are TRBV18 and TRBJ2-3; D is unresolved. Trimming shortened V by 8 bases and J by 1 base, and 10 bases separated the two germline ends. This CDR3 region has 13 residues. In germline, CDR1 is KGHSH, CDR2 LQKENI.

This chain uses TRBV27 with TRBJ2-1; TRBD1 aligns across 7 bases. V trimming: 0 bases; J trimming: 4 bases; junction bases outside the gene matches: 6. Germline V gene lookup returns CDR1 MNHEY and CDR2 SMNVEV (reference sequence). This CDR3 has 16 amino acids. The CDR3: CASSLSADRVYNEQFF. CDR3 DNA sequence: TGTGCCAGCAGTTTATCGGCCGACAGGGTGTACAATGAGCAGTTCTTC.

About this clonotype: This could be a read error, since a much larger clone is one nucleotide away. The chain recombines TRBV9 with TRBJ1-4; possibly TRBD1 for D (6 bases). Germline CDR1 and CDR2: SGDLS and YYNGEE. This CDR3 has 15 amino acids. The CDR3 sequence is CASSSGQSTNEKLVF. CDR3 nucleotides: TGTGCCAGCAGCTCCGGACAGTCAACTAATGAAAAACTGGTTTTT.

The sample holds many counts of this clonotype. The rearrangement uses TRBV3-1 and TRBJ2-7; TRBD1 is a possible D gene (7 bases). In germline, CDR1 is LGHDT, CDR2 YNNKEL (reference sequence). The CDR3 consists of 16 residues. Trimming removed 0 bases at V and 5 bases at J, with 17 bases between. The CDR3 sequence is CASSQDWRDSRNEQYF. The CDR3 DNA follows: TGTGCCAGCAGCCAAGATTGGCGGGACAGTAGGAACGAGCAGTACTTC.

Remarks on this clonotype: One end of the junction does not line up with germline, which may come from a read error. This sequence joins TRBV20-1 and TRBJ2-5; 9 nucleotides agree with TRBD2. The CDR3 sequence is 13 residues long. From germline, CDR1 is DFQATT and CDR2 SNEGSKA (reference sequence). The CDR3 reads CSASPIAGETLYF. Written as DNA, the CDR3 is TGCAGTGCTTCACCCATAGCGGGGGAGACCCTGTACTTC.

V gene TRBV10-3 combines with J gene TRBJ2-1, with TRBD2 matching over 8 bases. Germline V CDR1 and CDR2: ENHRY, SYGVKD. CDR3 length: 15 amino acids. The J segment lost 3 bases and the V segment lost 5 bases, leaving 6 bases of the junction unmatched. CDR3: CAISRTSGSYNEQFF. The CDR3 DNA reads TGTGCCATCAGTCGGACCAGCGGGAGCTACAATGAGCAGTTCTTC.

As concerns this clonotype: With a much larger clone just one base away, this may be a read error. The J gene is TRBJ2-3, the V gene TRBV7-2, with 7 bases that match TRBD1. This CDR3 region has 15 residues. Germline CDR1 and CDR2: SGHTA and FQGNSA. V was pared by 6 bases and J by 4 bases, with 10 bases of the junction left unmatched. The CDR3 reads CASRPRDRRADTQYF. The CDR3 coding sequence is TGTGCCAGCAGACCCCGGGACAGACGCGCAGATACGCAGTATTTT.

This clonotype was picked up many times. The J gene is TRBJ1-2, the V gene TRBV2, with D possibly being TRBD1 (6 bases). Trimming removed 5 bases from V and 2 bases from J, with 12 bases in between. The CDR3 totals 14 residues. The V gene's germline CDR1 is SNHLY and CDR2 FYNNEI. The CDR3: CASSPGTKNYGYTF. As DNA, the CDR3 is TGTGCCAGCAGTCCCGGGACAAAAAACTATGGCTACACCTTC.

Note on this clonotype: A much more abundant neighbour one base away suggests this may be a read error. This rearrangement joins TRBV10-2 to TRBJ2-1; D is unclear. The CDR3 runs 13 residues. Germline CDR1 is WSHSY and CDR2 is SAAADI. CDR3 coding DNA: TGCGCCAGCAGTGAACTAACCTACAATGAGCGGTTCTTC. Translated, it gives CASSELTYNERFF.

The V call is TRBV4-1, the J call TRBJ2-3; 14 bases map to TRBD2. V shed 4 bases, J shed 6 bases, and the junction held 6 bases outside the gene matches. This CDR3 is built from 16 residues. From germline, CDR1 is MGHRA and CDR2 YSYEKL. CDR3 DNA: TGCGCCAGCAGCCGTGGGACTAGCGGGAGAAGCGATACGCAGTATTTT. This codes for CASSRGTSGRSDTQYF.

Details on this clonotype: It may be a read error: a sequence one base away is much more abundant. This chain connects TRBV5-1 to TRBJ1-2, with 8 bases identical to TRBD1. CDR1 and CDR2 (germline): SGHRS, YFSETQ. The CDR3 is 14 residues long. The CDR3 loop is CASSLTGGNDGCTF. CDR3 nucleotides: TGCGCCAGCAGCTTGACAGGGGGTAATGATGGCTGCACCTTC.

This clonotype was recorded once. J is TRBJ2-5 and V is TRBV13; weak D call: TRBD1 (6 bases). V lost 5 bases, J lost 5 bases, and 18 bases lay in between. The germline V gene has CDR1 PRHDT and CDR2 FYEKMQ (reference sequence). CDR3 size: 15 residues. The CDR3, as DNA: TGTGCCAGCAGCGCTGAGGGGGTTGTACAGGAGACCCAGTACTTC. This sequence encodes CASSAEGVVQETQYF. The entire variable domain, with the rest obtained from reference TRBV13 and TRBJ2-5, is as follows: AAGVIQSPRHLIKEKRETATLKCYPIPRHDTVYWYQQGPGQDPQFLISFYEKMQSDKGSIPDRFSAQQFSDYHSELNMSSLELGDSALYFCASSAEGVVQETQYFGPGTRLLVL.

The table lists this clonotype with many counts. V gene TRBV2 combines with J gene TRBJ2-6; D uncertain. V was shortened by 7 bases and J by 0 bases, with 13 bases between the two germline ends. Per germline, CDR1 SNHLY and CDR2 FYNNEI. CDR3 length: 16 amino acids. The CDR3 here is CASTRTGNSGANVLTF. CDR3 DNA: TGTGCCAGCACCAGAACTGGGAACTCTGGGGCCAACGTCCTGACTTTC.

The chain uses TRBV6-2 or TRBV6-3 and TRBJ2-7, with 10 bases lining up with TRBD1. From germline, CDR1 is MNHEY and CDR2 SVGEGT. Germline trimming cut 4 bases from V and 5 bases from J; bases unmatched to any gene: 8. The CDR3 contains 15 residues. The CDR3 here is CASSSAGQGYHEQYF. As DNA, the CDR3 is TGTGCCAGCAGTTCAGCGGGACAGGGGTACCACGAGCAGTACTTC.